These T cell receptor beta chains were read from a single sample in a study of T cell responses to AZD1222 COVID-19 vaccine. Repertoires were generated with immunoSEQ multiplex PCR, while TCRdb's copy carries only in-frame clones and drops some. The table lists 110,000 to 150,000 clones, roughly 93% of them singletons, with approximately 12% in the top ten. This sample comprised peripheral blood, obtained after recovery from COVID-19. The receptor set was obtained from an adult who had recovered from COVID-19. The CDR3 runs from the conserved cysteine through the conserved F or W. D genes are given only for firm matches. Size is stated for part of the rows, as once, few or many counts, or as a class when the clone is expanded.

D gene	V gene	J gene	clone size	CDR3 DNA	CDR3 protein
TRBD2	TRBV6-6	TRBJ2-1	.	TGTGCCAGCAGCTCTAGCGGGAGATCTTACAATGAGCAGTTCTTC	CASSSSGRSYNEQFF
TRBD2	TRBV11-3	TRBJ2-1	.	TGTGCCAGCAGCTCGTCTAGCGGTTTCTCCTACAATGAGCAGTTCTTC	CASSSSSGFSYNEQFF
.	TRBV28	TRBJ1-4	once	TGTGCCAGCAGTTTAAAGGGGGTTTCTAATGAAAAACTGTTTTTT	CASSLKGVSNEKLFF
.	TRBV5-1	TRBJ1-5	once	TGCGCCAGCAGCTTCAACCTAGGTCAGCCCCAGCATTTT	CASSFNLGQPQHF
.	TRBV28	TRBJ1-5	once	TGTGCCAGCAGTTTAAGGACCCCAGGAGGCAATCAGCCCCAGCATTTT	CASSLRTPGGNQPQHF
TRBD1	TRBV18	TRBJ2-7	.	TGTGCCAGCTCACCCGGGACAGGGGGCAATGAGCAGTACTTC	CASSPGTGGNEQYF
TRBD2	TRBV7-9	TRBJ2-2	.	TGTGCCAGCAGCCCCTGGGGGGGAGAGGGCACCGGGGAGCTGTTTTTT	CASSPWGGEGTGELFF
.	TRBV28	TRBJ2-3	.	TGTGCCAGCAGTTTATCGTCTCATGTTGGCTACACAGATACGCAGTATTTT	CASSLSSHVGYTDTQYF
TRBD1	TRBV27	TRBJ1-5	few	TGTGCCAGCAGTTTTACAGGGGGCGGACAGCCCCAGCATTTT	CASSFTGGGQPQHF
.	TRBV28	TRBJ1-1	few	TGTGCCAGCAGTTTAAGAAGGACGGGCAACACTGAAGCTTTCTTT	CASSLRRTGNTEAFF
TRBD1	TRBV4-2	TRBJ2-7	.	TGTGCCAGCAGCCACAACAGGGGAAGCTACGAGCAGTACTTC	CASSHNRGSYEQYF
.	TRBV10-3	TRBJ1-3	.	TGTGCCGCCTTGCAGTTGGCAGGGACAAATGGAAACACCATATATTTT	CAALQLAGTNGNTIYF
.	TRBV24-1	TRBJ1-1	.	TGTGCCACCAGGGGAAACACTGAAGCTTTCTTT	CATRGNTEAFF
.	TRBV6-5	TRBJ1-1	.	TGTGCCAGCATGAACAGGCCGAACACTGAAGCTTTCTTT	CASMNRPNTEAFF
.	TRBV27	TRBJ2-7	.	TGTGCCAGCAGTTTATTGCCACAGCCACACGAGCAGTACTTC	CASSLLPQPHEQYF
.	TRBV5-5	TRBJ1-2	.	TGTGCCAGCAGCCTCGGGCCCCCAGGGGTAGGTGGCTACACCTTC	CASSLGPPGVGGYTF
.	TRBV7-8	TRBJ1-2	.	TGTGCCAGCAGCCAGGCCTCGGGTGGACCTTATGGCTACACCTTC	CASSQASGGPYGYTF
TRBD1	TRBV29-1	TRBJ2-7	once	TGCAGCGTTGTAGGAAGGGACAGGGCTGACGAGCAGTACTTC	CSVVGRDRADEQYF
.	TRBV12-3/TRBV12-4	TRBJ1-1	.	TGTGCCAGCAGTTTAGGGGGAGCTGAAGCTTTCTTT	CASSLGGAEAFF
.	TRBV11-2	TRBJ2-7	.	TGTGCCAGCAGCTTAGAGTTCCCGCCGGAGTACTTC	CASSLEFPPEYF
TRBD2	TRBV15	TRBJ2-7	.	TGTGCCACCAGCAGAGGGCCCCTTTCTAGCGGGAGGATCAACGAGCAGTACTTC	CATSRGPLSSGRINEQYF
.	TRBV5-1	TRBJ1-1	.	TGCGCCAGCAGCCGGGACACTGAAGCTTTCTTT	CASSRDTEAFF
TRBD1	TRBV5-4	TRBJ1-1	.	TGTGCCAGCAGCGTCGGGACAGGGGGCGGAAGGAACACTGAAGCTTTCTTT	CASSVGTGGGRNTEAFF
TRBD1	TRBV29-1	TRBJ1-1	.	TGCAGCGTTGACCGGACAGGGAAGAACACTGAAGCTTTCTTT	CSVDRTGKNTEAFF
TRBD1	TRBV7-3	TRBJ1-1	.	TGTGCCAGCAGCTCAACCGGGACAGGGGGCACTGAAGCTTTCTTT	CASSSTGTGGTEAFF
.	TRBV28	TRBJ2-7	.	TGTGCCAGCACTTCAATCGGGGGGCCCAAGTGGTACGAGCAGTACTTC	CASTSIGGPKWYEQYF
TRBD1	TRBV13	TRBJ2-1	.	TGTGCCAGCAGCTTAGGCCTCCAGGGGGCAGCCTACAATGAGCAGTTCTTC	CASSLGLQGAAYNEQFF
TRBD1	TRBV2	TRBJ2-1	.	TGTGCCAGCACAAGGACAGGGGGTACCTACAATGAGCAGTTCTTC	CASTRTGGTYNEQFF
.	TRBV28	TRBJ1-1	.	TGTGCCAGCAGTCCGGAGGGCACTGAAGCTTTCTTT	CASSPEGTEAFF
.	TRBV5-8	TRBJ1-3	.	TGTGCCAGCAGGGTGGGACTGTACTCTGGAAACACCATATATTTT	CASRVGLYSGNTIYF
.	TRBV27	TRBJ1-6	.	TGTGCCAGCAGTTTAAGTGCCGGGACCTCCTATAATTCACCCCTCCACTTT	CASSLSAGTSYNSPLHF